This T cell receptor (beta chain) was observed in a study of shared clonotypes between healthy human individuals. TCRdb's table, derived via immunoSEQ multiplex PCR, lists solely in-frame clones and lacks some. The sample records 2 million to 2.5 million clones, about 94% being singletons. Trimming cost V 2 bases and J 6 bases; bases outside gene matches: 0. This CDR3 has 14 residues. The germline V gene encodes CDR1 SGDLS and CDR2 YYNGEE. This clone was recorded once. This chain uses TRBV9 with TRBJ2-2; 11 positions agree with TRBD2. Sequenced input: naive CD4+ T cells sorted from blood. Subset reported: CD45RA+ positively selected. This TCR was sampled from a man aged 18-30 years in good health. CDR3: CASSVGLAAGELFF. DNA for the CDR3: TGTGCCAGCAGCGTGGGACTAGCGGCCGGGGAGCTGTTTTTT.